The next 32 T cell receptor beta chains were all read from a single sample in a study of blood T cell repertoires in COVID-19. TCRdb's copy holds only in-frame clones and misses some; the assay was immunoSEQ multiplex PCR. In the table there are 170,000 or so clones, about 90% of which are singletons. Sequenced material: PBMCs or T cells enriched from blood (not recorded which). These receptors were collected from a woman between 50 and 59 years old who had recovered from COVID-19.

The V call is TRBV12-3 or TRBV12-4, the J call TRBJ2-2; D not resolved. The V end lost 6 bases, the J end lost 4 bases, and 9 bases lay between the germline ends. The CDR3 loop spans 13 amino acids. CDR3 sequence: CASRFKSTGELFF. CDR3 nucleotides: TGTGCCAGCAGGTTTAAGAGCACCGGGGAGCTGTTTTTT.

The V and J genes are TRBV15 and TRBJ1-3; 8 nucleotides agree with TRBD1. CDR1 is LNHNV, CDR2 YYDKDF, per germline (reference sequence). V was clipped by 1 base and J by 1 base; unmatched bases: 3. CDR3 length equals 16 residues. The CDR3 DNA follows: TGTGCCACCAGCAGAGGACAGGGGAGTTCTGGAAACACCATATATTTT. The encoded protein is CATSRGQGSSGNTIYF. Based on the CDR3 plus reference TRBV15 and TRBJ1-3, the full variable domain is DAMVIQNPRYQVTQFGKPVTLSCSQTLNHNVMYWYQQKSSQAPKLLFHYYDKDFNNEADTPDNFQSRRPNTSFCFLDIRSPGLGDTAMYLCATSRGQGSSGNTIYFGEGSWLTVV.

CDR3 loop: CASSKEIRGGGTEAFF. Written as DNA, the CDR3 is TGTGCCAGCAGCAAAGAGATAAGGGGAGGTGGCACTGAAGCTTTCTTT. The chain is built from TRBV21-1 and TRBJ1-1. TRBV21-1 is reported as a pseudogene. This CDR3 has 16 residues.

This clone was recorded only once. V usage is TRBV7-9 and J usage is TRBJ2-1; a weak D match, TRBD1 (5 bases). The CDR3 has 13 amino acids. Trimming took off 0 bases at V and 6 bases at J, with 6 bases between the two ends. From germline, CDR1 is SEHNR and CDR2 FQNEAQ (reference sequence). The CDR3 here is CASSLAQGNEQFF. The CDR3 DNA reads TGTGCCAGCAGCTTAGCCCAGGGCAATGAGCAGTTCTTC.

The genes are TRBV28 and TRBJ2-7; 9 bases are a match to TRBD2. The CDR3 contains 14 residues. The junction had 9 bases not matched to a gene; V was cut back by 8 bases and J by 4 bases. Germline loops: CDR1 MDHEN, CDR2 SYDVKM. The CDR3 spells CASVGGREIYEQYF. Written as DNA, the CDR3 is TGTGCCAGCGTTGGCGGGAGGGAAATTTACGAGCAGTACTTC.

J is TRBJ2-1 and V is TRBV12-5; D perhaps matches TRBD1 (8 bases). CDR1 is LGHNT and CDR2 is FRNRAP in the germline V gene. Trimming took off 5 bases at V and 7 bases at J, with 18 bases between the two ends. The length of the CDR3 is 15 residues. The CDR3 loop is CASGLQGGMVNEQFF. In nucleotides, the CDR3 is TGTGCTAGTGGTCTACAGGGGGGGATGGTGAATGAGCAGTTCTTC. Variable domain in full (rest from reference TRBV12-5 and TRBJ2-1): DARVTQTPRHKVTEMGQEVTMRCQPILGHNTVFWYRQTMMQGLELLAYFRNRAPLDDSGMPKDRFSAEMPDATLATLKIQPSEPRDSAVYFCASGLQGGMVNEQFFGPGTRLTVL.

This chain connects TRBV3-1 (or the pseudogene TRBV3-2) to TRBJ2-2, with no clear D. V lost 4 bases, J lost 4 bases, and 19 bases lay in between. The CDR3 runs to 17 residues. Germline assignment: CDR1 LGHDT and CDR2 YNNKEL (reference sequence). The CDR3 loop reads CASSLRPGSSVTGELFF. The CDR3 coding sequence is TGTGCCAGCAGCCTCCGTCCCGGGTCGTCAGTCACCGGGGAGCTGTTTTTT.

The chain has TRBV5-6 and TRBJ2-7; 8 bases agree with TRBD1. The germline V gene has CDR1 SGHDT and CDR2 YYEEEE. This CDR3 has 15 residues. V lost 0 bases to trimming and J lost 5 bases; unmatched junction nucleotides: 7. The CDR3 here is CASSLAGRGHDEQYF. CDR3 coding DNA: TGTGCCAGCAGCTTGGCCGGCAGGGGGCATGACGAGCAGTACTTC.

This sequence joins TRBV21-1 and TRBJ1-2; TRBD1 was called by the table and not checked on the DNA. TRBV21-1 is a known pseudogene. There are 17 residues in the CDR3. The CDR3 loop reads CASTLIKHAGFLYGYTF. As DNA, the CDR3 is TGTGCCAGCACCCTTATAAAACACGCAGGTTTTCTCTATGGCTACACCTTC.

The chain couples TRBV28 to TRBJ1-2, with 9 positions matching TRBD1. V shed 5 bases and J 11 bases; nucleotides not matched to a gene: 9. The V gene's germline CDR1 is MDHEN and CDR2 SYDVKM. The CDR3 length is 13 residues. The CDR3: CASSARDRDVYTF. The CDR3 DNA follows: TGTGCCAGCAGTGCCCGGGACAGGGACGTTTACACCTTC.

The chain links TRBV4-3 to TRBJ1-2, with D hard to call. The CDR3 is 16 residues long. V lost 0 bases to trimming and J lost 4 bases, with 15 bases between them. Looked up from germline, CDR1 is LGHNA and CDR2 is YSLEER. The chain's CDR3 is CASSQERESRGYGYTF. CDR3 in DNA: TGCGCCAGCAGCCAAGAAAGGGAAAGTCGGGGCTATGGCTACACCTTC.

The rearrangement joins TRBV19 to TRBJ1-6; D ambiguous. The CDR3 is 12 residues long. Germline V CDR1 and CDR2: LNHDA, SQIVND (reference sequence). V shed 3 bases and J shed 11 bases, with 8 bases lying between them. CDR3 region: CASSIGGTPLHF. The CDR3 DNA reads TGTGCCAGTAGTATCGGCGGAACACCCCTCCACTTT.

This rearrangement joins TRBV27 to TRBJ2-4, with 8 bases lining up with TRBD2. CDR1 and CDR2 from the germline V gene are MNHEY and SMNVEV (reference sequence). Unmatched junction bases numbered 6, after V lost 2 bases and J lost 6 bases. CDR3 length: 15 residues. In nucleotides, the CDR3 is TGTGCCAGCAGTTTACAACAGGGACTAGGAAACATTCAGTACTTC. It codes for CASSLQQGLGNIQYF.

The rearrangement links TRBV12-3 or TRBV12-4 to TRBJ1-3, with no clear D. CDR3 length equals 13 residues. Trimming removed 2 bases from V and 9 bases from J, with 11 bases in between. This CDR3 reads CASSLSGSGTIYF. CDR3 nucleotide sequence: TGTGCCAGCAGTTTATCGGGGAGCGGCACCATATATTTT.

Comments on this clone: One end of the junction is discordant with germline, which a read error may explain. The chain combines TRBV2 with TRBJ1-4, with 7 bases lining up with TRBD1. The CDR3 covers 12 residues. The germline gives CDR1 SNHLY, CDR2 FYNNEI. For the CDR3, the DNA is TGTGCCAGCAGTGAAGGGGCAAAACAGGGGATTTTT. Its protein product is CASSEGAKQGIF.

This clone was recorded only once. The CDR3 sequence: CASSLGGQRMNTEAFF. The DNA for the CDR3 is TGTGCCAGCAGCTTAGGGGGACAGAGAATGAACACTGAAGCTTTCTTT. The chain couples TRBV11-2 to TRBJ1-1; TRBD1 aligns across 7 bases. The CDR3 totals 16 residues. V shed 1 base, J shed 0 bases, and the junction held 5 bases outside the gene matches. The V gene's germline CDR1 is SGHAT and CDR2 FQNNGV.

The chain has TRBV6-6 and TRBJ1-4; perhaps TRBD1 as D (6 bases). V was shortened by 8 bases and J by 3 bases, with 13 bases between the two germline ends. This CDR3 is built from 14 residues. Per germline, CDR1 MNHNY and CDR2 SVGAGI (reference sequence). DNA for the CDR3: TGTGCCAGCCATCGCACAGGGCCTAATGAAAAACTGTTTTTT. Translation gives CASHRTGPNEKLFF.

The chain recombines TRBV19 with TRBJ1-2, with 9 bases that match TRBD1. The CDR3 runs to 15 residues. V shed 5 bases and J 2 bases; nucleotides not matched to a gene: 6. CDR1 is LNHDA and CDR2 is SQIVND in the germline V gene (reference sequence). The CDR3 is CASSPRTGVNYGYTF. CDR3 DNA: TGTGCCAGTAGTCCTAGGACAGGGGTCAACTATGGCTACACCTTC.

In nucleotides, the CDR3 is TGTGCCTGGAGACCTGCGGGGTTCGGAGCGGCCACTGAAGCTTTCTTT. Translating gives CAWRPAGFGAATEAFF. This rearrangement joins TRBV30 to TRBJ1-1; no clear D gene. Trimming took 3 bases from V and 4 from J, leaving 21 bases between them. Per the germline V gene, CDR1 is GTSNPN and CDR2 is SVGIG (reference sequence). The CDR3 length is 16 residues. The complete variable domain, with remaining parts taken from reference TRBV30 and TRBJ1-1, reads SQTIHQWPATLVQPVGSPLSLECTVEGTSNPNLYWYRQAAGRGLQLLFYSVGIGQISSEVPQNLSASRPQDRQFILSSKKLLLSDSGFYLCAWRPAGFGAATEAFFGQGTRLTVV.

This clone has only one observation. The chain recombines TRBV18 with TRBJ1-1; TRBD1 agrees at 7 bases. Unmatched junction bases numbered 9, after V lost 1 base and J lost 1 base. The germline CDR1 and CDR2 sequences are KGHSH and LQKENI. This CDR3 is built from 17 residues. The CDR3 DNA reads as TGTGCCAGCTCACCACGGGTACGACAGGGCACGAACACTGAAGCTTTCTTT. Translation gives CASSPRVRQGTNTEAFF.

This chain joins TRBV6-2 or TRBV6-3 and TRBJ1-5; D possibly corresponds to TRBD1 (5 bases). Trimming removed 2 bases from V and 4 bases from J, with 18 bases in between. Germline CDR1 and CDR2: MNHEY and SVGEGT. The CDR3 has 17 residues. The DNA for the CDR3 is TGTGCCAGCAGTTACACTGCCGGGGCGGGGAAGAATCAGCCCCAGCATTTT. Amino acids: CASSYTAGAGKNQPQHF.

CDR3 coding DNA: TGTGCCATCAGTGAGTCGATCCTAGCGGGGAACAATGAGCAGTTCTTC. Protein product: CAISESILAGNNEQFF. This chain connects TRBV10-3 to TRBJ2-1; 9 bases align to TRBD2. Per the germline V gene, CDR1 is ENHRY and CDR2 is SYGVKD. V lost 0 bases to trimming and J lost 5 bases; unmatched junction nucleotides: 5. This CDR3 comprises 16 residues.

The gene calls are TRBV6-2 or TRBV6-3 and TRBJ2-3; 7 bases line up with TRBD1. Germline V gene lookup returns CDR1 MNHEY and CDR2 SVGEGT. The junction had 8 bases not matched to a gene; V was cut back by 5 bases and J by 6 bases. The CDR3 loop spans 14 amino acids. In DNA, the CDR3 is TGTGCCAGCAGTAGGAGACAGGGTTGGGATACGCAGTATTTT. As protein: CASSRRQGWDTQYF.

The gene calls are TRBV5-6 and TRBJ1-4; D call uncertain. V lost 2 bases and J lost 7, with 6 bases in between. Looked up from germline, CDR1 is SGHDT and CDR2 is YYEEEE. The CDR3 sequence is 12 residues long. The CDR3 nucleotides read TGTGCCAGCAGCTTTAGCGGTGAAAAACTGTTTTTT. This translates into CASSFSGEKLFF.

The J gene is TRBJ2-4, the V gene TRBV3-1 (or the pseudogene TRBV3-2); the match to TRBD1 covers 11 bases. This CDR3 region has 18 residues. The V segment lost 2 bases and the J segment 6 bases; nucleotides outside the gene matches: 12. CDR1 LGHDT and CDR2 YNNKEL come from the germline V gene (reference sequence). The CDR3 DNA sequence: TGTGCCAGCAGCCAAACATCTCCAGGACAGGGGGCGAGAAACATTCAGTACTTC. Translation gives CASSQTSPGQGARNIQYF.

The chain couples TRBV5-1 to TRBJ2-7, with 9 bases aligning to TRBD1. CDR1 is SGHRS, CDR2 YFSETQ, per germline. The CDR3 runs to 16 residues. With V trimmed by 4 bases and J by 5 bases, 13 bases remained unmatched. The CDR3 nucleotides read TGCGCCAGCAGCCCGGCTACAGGGGGCACCGGGGACGAGCAGTACTTC. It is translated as CASSPATGGTGDEQYF.

CDR3 in amino acids: CAISESGQANTEAFF. DNA for the CDR3: TGTGCCATCAGTGAGTCCGGACAGGCGAACACTGAAGCTTTCTTT. The gene calls are TRBV10-3 and TRBJ1-1; 7 bases fit TRBD1. The CDR3 covers 15 residues. The ends lost 0 bases at V and 1 base at J; junction bases unmatched: 2. CDR1 is ENHRY, CDR2 SYGVKD, per germline.

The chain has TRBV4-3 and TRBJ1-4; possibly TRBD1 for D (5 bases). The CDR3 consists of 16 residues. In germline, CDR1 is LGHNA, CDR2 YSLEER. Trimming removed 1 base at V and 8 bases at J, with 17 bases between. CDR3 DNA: TGCGCCAGCAGCCAAGGTGCGCCGGGGGGATACGAAAAACTGTTTTTT. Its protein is CASSQGAPGGYEKLFF.

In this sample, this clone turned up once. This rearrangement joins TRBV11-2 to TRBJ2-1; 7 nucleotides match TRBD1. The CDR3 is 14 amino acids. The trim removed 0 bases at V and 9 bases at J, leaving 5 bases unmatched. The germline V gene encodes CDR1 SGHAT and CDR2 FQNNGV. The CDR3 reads CASSLENRGAEQFF. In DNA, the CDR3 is TGTGCCAGCAGCTTAGAGAACAGGGGAGCTGAGCAGTTCTTC.

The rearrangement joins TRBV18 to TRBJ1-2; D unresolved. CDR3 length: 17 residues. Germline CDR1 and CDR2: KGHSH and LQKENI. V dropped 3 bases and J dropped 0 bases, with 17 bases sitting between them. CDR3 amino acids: CASSPSRRGGTNYGYTF. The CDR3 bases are TGTGCCAGCTCACCTTCCCGTCGAGGCGGAACTAACTATGGCTACACCTTC.

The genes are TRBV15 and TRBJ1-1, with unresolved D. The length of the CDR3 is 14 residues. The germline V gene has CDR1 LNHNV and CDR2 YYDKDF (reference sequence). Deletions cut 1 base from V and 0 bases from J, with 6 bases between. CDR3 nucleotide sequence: TGTGCCACCAGCAGAGGAGGGATGAACACTGAAGCTTTCTTT. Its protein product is CATSRGGMNTEAFF.

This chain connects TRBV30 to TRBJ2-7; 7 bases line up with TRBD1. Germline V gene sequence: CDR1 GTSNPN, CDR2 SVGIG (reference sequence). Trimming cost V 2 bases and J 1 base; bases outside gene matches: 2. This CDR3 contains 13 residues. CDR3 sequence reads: CAWSTGESYEQYF. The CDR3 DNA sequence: TGTGCCTGGAGTACAGGGGAGTCCTACGAGCAGTACTTC.